Following are 13 T cell receptor beta chains from one sample sequenced in a study of identical twins. TCRdb ran MiXCR on the 5' RACE reads and lists one entry per CDR3 protein. The sample holds roughly 1,500,000 distinct CDR3 sequences, roughly a third seen once. Material: cord blood. These receptors were collected from a newborn girl in good health.

This clonotype was seen at least ten times. The rearrangement joins TRBV5-1 to TRBJ2-1; D may be TRBD2 (7 bases). Trimming stripped 7 bases from V and 1 base from J, with 12 bases between. The CDR3 totals 14 residues. CDR1 is SGHRS, CDR2 YFSETQ, per germline. The CDR3, as DNA: TGCGCCAGCTCGGGGGGCAGGTCCTACAATGAGCAGTTCTTC. Residues: CASSGGRSYNEQFF.

The rearrangement joins TRBV12-3 or TRBV12-4 to TRBJ2-7; 7 bases line up with TRBD2. This CDR3 is 13 amino acids long. V shed 5 bases and J 4 bases; nucleotides not matched to a gene: 5. Written as DNA, the CDR3 is TGTGCCAGCAGTGGACTAGTACAATACGAGCAGTACTTC. This translates into CASSGLVQYEQYF.

Only a few counts were recorded for this clonotype. The gene calls are TRBV28 and TRBJ1-5, with D possibly matching TRBD1 (6 bases). V was pared by 3 bases and J by 2 bases, with 11 bases between. Germline V gene lookup returns CDR1 MDHEN and CDR2 SYDVKM. This CDR3 has 15 residues. The CDR3 region has the DNA TGTGCCAGCAGTTTCAGGGGAAAAGGCAATCAGCCCCAGCATTTT. Amino acids: CASSFRGKGNQPQHF. Combining the CDR3 with reference TRBV28 and TRBJ1-5 gives the whole variable domain DVKVTQSSRYLVKRTGEKVFLECVQDMDHENMFWYRQDPGLGLRLIYFSYDVKMKEKGDIPEGYSVSREKKERFSLILESASTNQTSMYLCASSFRGKGNQPQHFGDGTRLSIL.

The rearrangement links TRBV12-3 or TRBV12-4 to TRBJ2-2; TRBD1 matches 9 bases. The V and J ends lost 3 bases and 3 bases, in that order; junction bases with no gene match: 5. The CDR3 spans 16 residues. CDR3 in DNA: TGTGCCAGCAGTTTGGGACAGGGTCATGACACCGGGGAGCTGTTTTTT. This encodes CASSLGQGHDTGELFF.

This clonotype was detected a few times. CDR3 bases: TGCAGCGTTGCGGAACGAAGCTATGGCTACACCTTC. It yields the protein CSVAERSYGYTF. The V call is TRBV29-1, the J call TRBJ1-2, with unresolved D. Germline V gene data show CDR1 as SQVTM and CDR2 as ANQGSEA. The CDR3 consists of 12 residues. Trimming removed 4 bases at V and 4 bases at J, with 10 bases between.

The rearrangement uses TRBV4-1 and TRBJ2-1; 8 positions agree with TRBD2. Losses at the gene ends were 8 bases for V and 6 bases for J; bases not matched to a gene: 12. Germline loops: CDR1 MGHRA, CDR2 YSYEKL. The CDR3 extends over 15 amino acids. CDR3 in amino acids: CASQERAGGINEQFF. The CDR3, as DNA: TGCGCCAGCCAGGAGAGGGCGGGGGGTATCAATGAGCAGTTCTTC.

This clonotype showed up just a few times. J is TRBJ2-3 and V is TRBV4-1; D unresolved. This CDR3 is 14 amino acids long. Trimming removed 0 bases at V and 2 bases at J, with 6 bases between. Germline-derived CDR1 and CDR2 are MGHRA and YSYEKL. CDR3 nucleotide sequence: TGCGCCAGCAGCCAAGATCCGGCCACAGATACGCAGTATTTT. Its protein is CASSQDPATDTQYF.

In this sample, this clonotype turned up many times. Relative to the germline gene, one junction end is altered; a read error may explain this. CDR3 DNA sequence: TGTGCCAGCAGTTTAGAGGCCGGTACGCAGTATTTT. Translated: CASSLEAGTQYF. The genes are TRBV5-1 and TRBJ2-3; no reliable D call. CDR1 SGHRS and CDR2 YFSETQ come from the germline V gene. The CDR3 contains 12 residues.

This clonotype was counted between two and nine times. Being one base from a much bigger clone, this may be a read error. The chain joins TRBV20-1 to TRBJ2-1, with 8 bases matching TRBD2. The CDR3 loop spans 13 amino acids. J gave up 5 bases and V 1 base, and 1 base lay outside the gene matches. Germline CDR1 reads DFQATT; CDR2 reads SNEGSKA (reference sequence). The CDR3 sequence is CSARAGGDNEQFF. DNA of the CDR3: TGCAGTGCTAGAGCGGGGGGGGACAATGAGCAGTTCTTC.

This clonotype was counted between two and nine times. V gene TRBV6-5 combines with J gene TRBJ2-1; 13 bases line up with TRBD2. Germline loops: CDR1 MNHEY, CDR2 SVGAGI. Germline trimming cut 0 bases from V and 12 bases from J; bases unmatched to any gene: 11. CDR3 size: 17 residues. CDR3: CASSYSLRTSGREGQFF. As DNA, the CDR3 is TGTGCCAGCAGTTACTCGCTTAGGACTAGCGGGAGAGAAGGGCAGTTCTTC.

The V and J genes are TRBV5-1 and TRBJ2-1; 8 bases fit TRBD2. This CDR3 has 15 amino acids. Germline CDR1 is SGHRS and CDR2 is YFSETQ. The V and J ends lost 0 bases and 8 bases, in that order; junction bases with no gene match: 7. CDR3 DNA sequence: TGCGCCAGCAGCTTGGTCGGGAGGGCGTCCCATGAGCAGTTCTTC. The encoded protein is CASSLVGRASHEQFF.

In its sample, this clonotype was seen many times. V gene TRBV10-3 combines with J gene TRBJ2-3, with D maybe TRBD2 (5 bases). Trimming removed 0 bases from V and 0 bases from J, with 13 bases in between. Germline V gene sequence: CDR1 ENHRY, CDR2 SYGVKD. This CDR3 comprises 17 residues. The CDR3 here is CAISESHPSPSTDTQYF. In DNA, the CDR3 is TGTGCCATCAGTGAGTCGCATCCTAGCCCTAGCACAGATACGCAGTATTTT.

This clonotype was recorded only once. The chain uses TRBV6-5 and TRBJ1-5; weak D call: TRBD1 (6 bases). The CDR3 length is 15 residues. CDR1 MNHEY and CDR2 SVGAGI come from the germline V gene. V was pared by 6 bases and J by 12 bases, with 24 bases between. The CDR3: CASSRTVYSNRHQHF. The CDR3 DNA is TGTGCCAGCAGCCGGACAGTTTATAGCAATCGGCACCAGCATTTT.